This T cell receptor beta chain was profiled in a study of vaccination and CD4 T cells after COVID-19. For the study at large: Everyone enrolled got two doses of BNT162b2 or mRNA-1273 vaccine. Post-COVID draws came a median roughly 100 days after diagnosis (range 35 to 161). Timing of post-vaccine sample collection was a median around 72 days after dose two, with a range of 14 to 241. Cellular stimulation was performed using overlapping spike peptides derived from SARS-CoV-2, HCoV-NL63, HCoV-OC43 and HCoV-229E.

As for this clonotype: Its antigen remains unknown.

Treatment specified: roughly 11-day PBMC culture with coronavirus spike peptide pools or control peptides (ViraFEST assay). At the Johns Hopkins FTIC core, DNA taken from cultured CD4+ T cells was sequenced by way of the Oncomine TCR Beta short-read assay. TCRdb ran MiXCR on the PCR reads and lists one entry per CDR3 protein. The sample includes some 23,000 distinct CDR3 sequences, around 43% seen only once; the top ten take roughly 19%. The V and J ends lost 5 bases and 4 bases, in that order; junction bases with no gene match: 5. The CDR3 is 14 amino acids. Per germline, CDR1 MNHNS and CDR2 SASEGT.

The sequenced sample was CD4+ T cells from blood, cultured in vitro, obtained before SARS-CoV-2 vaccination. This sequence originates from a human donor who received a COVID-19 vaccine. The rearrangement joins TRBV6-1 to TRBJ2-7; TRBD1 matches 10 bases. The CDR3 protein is CASSRQGAMYEQYF. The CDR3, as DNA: TGTGCCAGCAGTAGACAGGGGGCGATGTACGAGCAGTACTTC.